This T cell receptor (beta chain) was sequenced during a study of metastatic and nonmetastatic thyroid tumors. For the study at large: Peripheral blood and tumor or nodule samples from malignant and benign thyroid patients were compared. General study points: In blood and tumor, TCR beta diversity was reportedly significantly higher in malignant thyroid tumors than in benign nodules.

How the authors handled the data: Building a distant-metastasis classifier for papillary thyroid cancer drew on CDR3 differences across clinicopathological groups. TCRdb reanalyzed the PCR reads via MiXCR. The V and J calls and clone size come from TCRdb's table, not from the authors' own analysis. The top ten hold 7.8% of the sample, which has over 30,000 clones, over 25% seen once. The length of the CDR3 is 16 residues. The germline V gene encodes CDR1 KGHDR and CDR2 SFDVKD. To note about this clone: Its cognate antigen is unknown. Compared with germline, one end of the junction differs, possibly owing to a read error.

Ahead of thyroid surgery, no patient had received treatment of any kind. The sequencing sample was made of blood. The V call is TRBV24-1, the J call TRBJ2-2; D may correspond to TRBD1 or TRBD2 (5 bases each). The receptor was derived from a female donor with papillary thyroid cancer or a benign thyroid nodule (not recorded which). Some clones in this sample may be carry-over from other donors' samples. CDR3 DNA: TGTTCCACCAGCGCACTAGGCACCAGGGACACCGGGGAGCTGTTTTTT. Translating gives CSTSALGTRDTGELFF.